This TCR beta chain was captured by sequencing in a study of cytomegalovirus exposure and HLA in healthy donors. Study-wide background: It was reported in a later analysis that the 120 or so validation repertoires used the same platform as the 550 to 850 first-cohort repertoires. Findings of the study overall: Many donors carried some public TCRs, although rarity characterized most TCR sequences. Reported results showed that the classifier diagnosed cytomegalovirus status with high specificity and sensitivity. About 180 TCR beta chains were listed as cytomegalovirus-associated.

Clones were read by immunoSEQ multiplex PCR, and TCRdb kept only the in-frame ones, dropping some. The table records over 100,000 clones, roughly nine tenths of them present only once. This clone was counted only a few times. Its specificity is unknown. The receptor's source is a woman in her late teens or twenties in good health and CMV-seronegative. Sample: PBMCs.

CDR3 coding DNA: TGTGCCAGCAGGGGTGGGCAGGATCAGCCCCAGCATTTT. Encoded protein: CASRGGQDQPQHF. This rearrangement joins TRBV6-1 to TRBJ1-5; unclear D gene. The CDR3 contains 13 residues. Trimming stripped 6 bases from V and 5 bases from J, with 11 bases between. Germline values: CDR1 MNHNS, CDR2 SASEGT.